A selection of T cell receptor beta chains follows, all from one sample in a study of regulatory T cells in long-lasting Graves disease. TCRdb reprocessed the multiplex PCR reads with MiXCR, giving one entry per CDR3 protein. Of about 420,000 distinct CDR3 sequences in the sample, about a quarter were seen once. The sequenced sample was peripheral blood mononuclear cells (PBMCs), obtained when the disease was refractory, from a patient treated with antithyroid drugs. These TCRs come from a female donor with Graves disease. CDR3s include the opening cysteine and the closing phenylalanine or tryptophan. The D gene is left open where the match is weak. The size entry is marked missing in some rows and otherwise reads once, few, many or a size class.

abundance	v_gene	d_gene	j_gene	CDR3aa	CDR3nt
many	TRBV27	TRBD2	TRBJ2-5	CASRELAGLQETQYF	TGTGCCAGCAGAGAGTTAGCGGGACTCCAAGAGACCCAGTACTTC
many	TRBV10-3	TRBD1	TRBJ2-7	CAISKGTGTYEQYF	TGTGCCATCAGTAAAGGGACAGGGACCTACGAGCAGTACTTC
NA	TRBV30	NA	TRBJ1-1	CAWSVGTGEAFF	TGTGCCTGGAGTGTTGGGACGGGGGAAGCTTTCTTT
many	TRBV28	TRBD1	TRBJ1-1	CASNQGADTEAFF	TGTGCCAGCAATCAGGGGGCGGACACTGAAGCTTTCTTT
few	TRBV10-3	TRBD2	TRBJ2-7	CAIRLALSYEQYF	TGTGCCATCCGACTAGCGCTTTCCTACGAGCAGTACTTC
many	TRBV27	TRBD1	TRBJ1-1	CASSPLDRVNTEAFF	TGTGCCAGCAGCCCATTAGACAGGGTGAACACTGAAGCTTTCTTT
many	TRBV10-3	NA	TRBJ2-7	CAISEPSVGEQYF	TGTGCCATCAGTGAGCCAAGTGTGGGAGAGCAGTACTTC
few	TRBV18	NA	TRBJ1-5	CASSAAGSNQPQHF	TGTGCCAGCTCGGCAGCAGGGAGCAATCAGCCCCAGCATTTT
few	TRBV30	NA	TRBJ1-1	CAWGSANTEAFF	TGTGCCTGGGGCAGTGCGAACACTGAAGCTTTCTTT
NA	TRBV6-2/TRBV6-3	NA	TRBJ2-3	CASSYPSIEGTDTQYF	TGTGCCAGCAGTTACCCTTCTATCGAGGGAACAGATACGCAGTATTTT